Each of the 16 T cell receptor beta chains below was sequenced from the same sample in a study of Graves' ophthalmopathy and Graves' hyperthyroidism. The authors amplified TCR beta CDR3 regions, and they did so from RNA transcripts for repertoire sequencing. Amplification began with first-round RT-PCR using HTBI primers, then second-round multiplex PCR was performed. TCRdb reprocessed the multiplex PCR reads with MiXCR, giving one entry per CDR3 protein. This sample yields nearly 400,000 distinct CDR3 sequences, of which roughly 18% are seen a single time; 1.5% to 2% belongs to the top ten. The sample was peripheral blood. The receptors stem from a young woman with Graves' ophthalmopathy.

This clonotype has ten or more counts. This chain links TRBV11-2 with TRBJ1-6; TRBD1 aligns across 7 bases. This CDR3 region has 17 residues. Germline lookup yields CDR1 SGHAT and CDR2 FQNNGV. V shed 3 bases and J 4 bases; nucleotides not matched to a gene: 9. The DNA of the CDR3 is TGTGCCAGCAGCTTGAGGGACAGCTACTCTTATAATTCACCCCTCCACTTT. Protein: CASSLRDSYSYNSPLHF.

This clonotype was counted between two and nine times. This chain uses TRBV12-3 or TRBV12-4 with TRBJ1-5; D remains ambiguous. V was shortened by 7 bases and J by 2 bases, with 12 bases between the two germline ends. The CDR3 has 14 amino acids. The CDR3 nucleotides read TGTGCCAGCAATGCGGGCGGTGGCAATCAGCCCCAGCATTTT. Protein: CASNAGGGNQPQHF.

This clonotype was seen repeatedly, ten times or more. The genes are TRBV30 and TRBJ1-1; TRBD1 matches at 7 bases. The junction had 9 bases not matched to a gene; V was cut back by 2 bases and J by 0 bases. The CDR3 extends over 16 amino acids. Per germline, CDR1 GTSNPN and CDR2 SVGIG (reference sequence). CDR3 sequence: CAWSLGQLDLNTEAFF. The CDR3 region has the DNA TGTGCCTGGAGTCTGGGACAGCTAGACCTGAACACTGAAGCTTTCTTT.

CDR3 protein: CASSLGEGLGSPLHF. CDR3 coding DNA: TGTGCCAGCAGTTTAGGGGAAGGGCTGGGTTCACCCCTCCACTTT. V and J are TRBV27 and TRBJ1-6; no definite D call. CDR3 length equals 15 residues. The V end was cut by 2 bases, the J end by 9 bases, with 14 bases between. Germline CDR1 is MNHEY and CDR2 is SMNVEV (reference sequence).

This clonotype occurred many times. CDR3 coding DNA: TGTGCCAGCAGTCGATCCTGGTTATCCTACGAGCAGTACTTC. Translation: CASSRSWLSYEQYF. The V and J genes are TRBV2 and TRBJ2-7; D gene uncertain. The germline CDR1 and CDR2 sequences are SNHLY and FYNNEI. The CDR3 covers 14 residues. V was trimmed by 5 bases and J by 1 base, leaving 12 bases between them.

In its sample, this clonotype was seen many times. The chain links TRBV27 to TRBJ1-1, with 8 bases aligning to TRBD1. This CDR3 spans 13 amino acids. The V gene end was trimmed by 7 bases and the J gene end by 5 bases; junction bases not matched to a gene: 6. Germline V gene sequence: CDR1 MNHEY, CDR2 SMNVEV (reference sequence). The CDR3 DNA follows: TGTGCCAGCAAAGGACAGGGAGGGACTGAAGCTTTCTTT. It translates to CASKGQGGTEAFF.

This clonotype was picked up many times. The chain carries TRBV11-1 and TRBJ1-2; TRBD1 aligns across 7 bases. Per the germline V gene, CDR1 is SGHAT and CDR2 is FQDESV (reference sequence). The CDR3 length is 13 residues. Unmatched junction bases numbered 6, after V lost 5 bases and J lost 6 bases. CDR3 loop: CASSRRQGDGYTF. CDR3 nucleotides: TGTGCCAGCAGCCGCCGACAGGGTGATGGCTACACCTTC.

This clonotype was detected ten times or more. The V call is TRBV18, the J call TRBJ2-2; D not certain. The V gene lost 0 bases and the J gene lost 7 bases, with 12 bases spanning the gap. CDR1 and CDR2 (germline): KGHSH, LQKENI. This CDR3 contains 15 residues. The CDR3 sequence is CASSPPGEPGGELFF. CDR3 in DNA: TGTGCCAGCTCACCACCTGGTGAGCCGGGCGGGGAGCTGTTTTTT.

This clonotype was counted many times. The V and J genes are TRBV30 and TRBJ1-5, with 7 positions matching TRBD1. V trimming: 0 bases; J trimming: 4 bases; junction bases outside the gene matches: 0. Germline V gene lookup returns CDR1 GTSNPN and CDR2 SVGIG (reference sequence). This CDR3 has 13 amino acids. DNA for the CDR3: TGTGCCTGGAGTGTGACAGGGAATCAGCCCCAGCATTTT. Its protein product is CAWSVTGNQPQHF.

This clonotype was observed at least ten times. V is TRBV29-1 and J is TRBJ2-5; a possible D gene is TRBD2 (5 bases). Per germline, CDR1 SQVTM and CDR2 ANQGSEA. V lost 3 bases and J 1 base, leaving 12 bases between the germline ends. CDR3 length: 14 residues. The CDR3 DNA is TGCAGCGTTGAGGAGGACCTCCCCCAAGAGACCCAGTACTTC. It is translated as CSVEEDLPQETQYF.

This clonotype was recorded at least ten times. This rearrangement joins TRBV6-2 or TRBV6-3 to TRBJ2-5, with TRBD2 matching over 11 bases. The germline V gene has CDR1 MNHEY and CDR2 SVGEGT. Trimming took 2 bases from V and 2 from J; bases not matched to a gene: 7. This CDR3 region has 17 residues. The CDR3 DNA is TGTGCCAGCAGTTACAGGCTAGCGGGGGGCCTTCAAGAGACCCAGTACTTC. Its translation is CASSYRLAGGLQETQYF.

The CDR3 coding sequence is TGCAGTGCTCACCGCGGGACTAGGAAGGAGACCCAGTACTTC. It is translated as CSAHRGTRKETQYF. The chain has TRBV20-1 and TRBJ2-5; TRBD2 agrees at 8 bases. Germline CDR1 DFQATT, CDR2 SNEGSKA (reference sequence). The V segment lost 5 bases and the J segment 5 bases; nucleotides outside the gene matches: 10. The CDR3 length is 14 residues.

Ten or more counts support this clonotype. The rearrangement uses TRBV30 and TRBJ2-7; 10 nucleotides align to TRBD2. V was pared by 1 base and J by 2 bases, with 8 bases of the junction left unmatched. Germline lookup yields CDR1 GTSNPN and CDR2 SVGIG (reference sequence). The CDR3 contains 16 residues. CDR3 protein: CAWSGLAGATTYEQYF. Written as DNA, the CDR3 is TGTGCCTGGAGTGGCCTAGCGGGGGCTACCACCTACGAGCAGTACTTC.

This clonotype was observed many times. The chain has TRBV10-3 and TRBJ2-2; D not resolved. This CDR3 is 13 amino acids long. Trimming removed 1 base at V and 3 bases at J, with 3 bases between. The germline V gene has CDR1 ENHRY and CDR2 SYGVKD. The CDR3 loop reads CAISEYDTGELFF. CDR3 DNA: TGTGCCATCAGTGAGTACGACACCGGGGAGCTGTTTTTT.

This clonotype was counted at least ten times. The chain has TRBV6-2 or TRBV6-3 and TRBJ2-7, with TRBD2 matching over 15 bases. The length of the CDR3 is 15 residues. Germline CDR1 is MNHEY and CDR2 is SVGEGT. J lost 10 bases, V lost 5 bases, and 9 bases had no gene match. In nucleotides, the CDR3 is TGTGCCAGCAGTGCCGGGACTAGCGGGAGGTCTCTCCAGTACTTC. As protein: CASSAGTSGRSLQYF.

In this sample, this clonotype turned up many times. The rearrangement uses TRBV6-1 and TRBJ2-5, with D uncertain. Germline V gives CDR1 MNHNS, CDR2 SASEGT. This CDR3 comprises 11 residues. V lost 10 bases to trimming and J lost 0 bases, with 6 bases between them. The CDR3 nucleotides are TGTGCCATAGGGTACCAAGAGACCCAGTACTTC. Its translation is CAIGYQETQYF.